These 26 T cell receptor beta chains originate from one sample sequenced in a study of PD-L1 blockade in urothelial cancer. Time point reported: pretreatment peripheral blood. Some clones are missing from TCRdb's copy, which holds only in-frame ones; the method was immunoSEQ multiplex PCR. The table has some 100,000 clones, roughly 90% seen once. This sample comprised PBMCs, obtained around atezolizumab (anti-PD-L1) treatment. These receptors all stem from a woman older than 75 with urothelial cancer.

J is TRBJ2-7 and V is TRBV18; 14 positions agree with TRBD2. The ends lost 7 bases at V and 3 bases at J; junction bases unmatched: 5. Germline V CDR1 and CDR2: KGHSH, LQKENI. The CDR3 extends over 15 amino acids. CDR3 amino acids: CASFAGTSGSYEQYF. The DNA of the CDR3 is TGTGCCAGCTTCGCCGGGACTAGCGGGAGCTACGAGCAGTACTTC. The complete variable domain, with remaining parts taken from reference TRBV18 and TRBJ2-7, reads NAGVMQNPRHLVRRRGQEARLRCSPMKGHSHVYWYRQLPEEGLKFMVYLQKENIIDESGMPKERFSAEFPKEGPSILRIQQVVRGDSAAYFCASFAGTSGSYEQYFGPGTRLTVT.

The chain combines TRBV10-3 with TRBJ2-7; D is possibly TRBD1 (5 bases). The CDR3 runs to 14 residues. With 2 bases removed from V and 3 bases from J, the gap between germline ends came to 11 bases. Germline values: CDR1 ENHRY, CDR2 SYGVKD. CDR3 sequence: CAISEGARYYEQYF. The CDR3, as DNA: TGTGCCATCAGTGAGGGGGCCCGTTACTACGAGCAGTACTTC.

The chain is built from TRBV16 and TRBJ1-5; possible D gene TRBD1, 5 bases. V shed 4 bases and J shed 8 bases, with 12 bases lying between them. This CDR3 has 13 amino acids. Germline lookup yields CDR1 KGHSY and CDR2 FQNENV. This chain's CDR3 is CASSLSRAEPQHF. The CDR3 bases are TGTGCCAGCAGCCTGTCCAGGGCTGAGCCCCAGCATTTT.

The chain has TRBV6-5 and TRBJ2-2, with 7 bases identical to TRBD1. V dropped 2 bases and J dropped 4; count of bases not matched to a gene: 1. The germline gives CDR1 MNHEY, CDR2 SVGAGI. The CDR3 contains 14 residues. The CDR3 loop reads CASSYPGGTGELFF. DNA for the CDR3: TGTGCCAGCAGTTACCCAGGGGGCACCGGGGAGCTGTTTTTT.

CDR3 loop: CASSLDRVGARLGANEQFF. The CDR3 DNA reads TGTGCCAGCAGCTTAGATCGGGTGGGGGCTCGATTAGGGGCTAATGAGCAGTTCTTC. This rearrangement joins TRBV11-2 to TRBJ2-1; TRBD1 might be the D (6 bases). V lost 0 bases and J lost 7, with 25 bases in between. The CDR3 contains 19 residues. Germline CDR1 reads SGHAT; CDR2 reads FQNNGV.

This clone was detected only a few times. The rearrangement joins TRBV5-1 to TRBJ1-3; D is unresolved. Germline CDR1 SGHRS, CDR2 YFSETQ. The CDR3 is 16 residues long. Trimming shortened V by 1 base and J by 0 bases, and 11 bases separated the two germline ends. CDR3 in DNA: TGCGCCAGCAGCTTGAATCTGCAGAACTCTGGAAACACCATATATTTT. It translates to CASSLNLQNSGNTIYF. The full variable domain, its missing parts supplied by reference TRBV5-1 and TRBJ1-3, is KAGVTQTPRYLIKTRGQQVTLSCSPISGHRSVSWYQQTPGQGLQFLFEYFSETQRNKGNFPGRFSGRQFSNSRSEMNVSTLELGDSALYLCASSLNLQNSGNTIYFGEGSWLTVV.

This rearrangement joins TRBV7-9 to TRBJ2-7; 11 nucleotides agree with TRBD2. Germline CDR1 is SEHNR and CDR2 is FQNEAQ (reference sequence). Germline trimming cut 4 bases from V and 6 bases from J; bases unmatched to any gene: 11. This CDR3 spans 16 amino acids. The DNA for the CDR3 is TGTGCCAGCAGCTACATGCCGACTAGCGGGAAATCCGAGCAGTACTTC. It codes for CASSYMPTSGKSEQYF.

V usage is TRBV5-1 and J usage is TRBJ2-1; TRBD2 aligns across 13 bases. Germline values: CDR1 SGHRS, CDR2 YFSETQ. Germline trimming cut 0 bases from V and 8 bases from J; bases unmatched to any gene: 8. CDR3 length: 17 amino acids. The CDR3 is CASSLETSGRVRDEQFF. For the CDR3, the DNA is TGCGCCAGCAGCTTGGAAACTAGCGGGAGGGTACGGGATGAGCAGTTCTTC.

This sequence joins TRBV2 and TRBJ2-1; 7 nucleotides match TRBD2. CDR3 length equals 15 residues. V shed 4 bases, J shed 5 bases, and the junction held 8 bases outside the gene matches. The germline V gene encodes CDR1 SNHLY and CDR2 FYNNEI. This chain's CDR3 is CASSGGGPEHNEQFF. DNA of the CDR3: TGTGCCAGCAGTGGGGGAGGGCCGGAACACAATGAGCAGTTCTTC.

The rearrangement joins TRBV9 to TRBJ2-5; 13 positions match TRBD2. The DNA end is a closer match to TRBJ2-7, so the J assignment may be wrong. The germline gives CDR1 SGDLS, CDR2 YYNGEE. This CDR3 comprises 18 residues. In DNA form, the CDR3 reads TGTGCCAGCAGCGTAGGGACTAGCGGGAGACGGTTATCGGGCGAGCAGTACTTC. Translated, it gives CASSVGTSGRRLSGEQYF.

With regard to this clone: Other DNA variants within this sample encode the same CDR3. V is TRBV6-1 and J is TRBJ2-5, with no clear D. The CDR3 sequence is 13 residues long. CDR1 MNHNS and CDR2 SASEGT come from the germline V gene. V was trimmed by 1 base and J by 1 base, leaving 4 bases between them. The CDR3 sequence: CASSEGPQETQYF. As DNA, the CDR3 is TGTGCCAGCAGTGAAGGGCCCCAAGAGACCCAGTACTTC.

This chain joins TRBV6-4 and TRBJ2-1, with 9 bases identical to TRBD2. V lost 0 bases to trimming and J lost 7 bases; unmatched junction nucleotides: 7. Germline CDR1 reads MRHNA; CDR2 reads SNTAGT. This CDR3 is 16 amino acids long. CDR3 region: CASSDSVLAGSNEQFF. DNA of the CDR3: TGTGCCAGCAGTGACTCGGTACTAGCGGGCTCTAATGAGCAGTTCTTC.

The chain uses TRBV28 and TRBJ2-7, with TRBD2 matching 9 bases. Trimming removed 4 bases from V and 4 bases from J; junction bases left unmatched: 8. CDR3 length: 15 amino acids. Germline assignment: CDR1 MDHEN and CDR2 SYDVKM. CDR3 in amino acids: CASSSHLAGRYEQYF. CDR3 nucleotide sequence: TGTGCCAGCAGTTCTCATCTAGCGGGACGGTACGAGCAGTACTTC.

The rearrangement joins TRBV29-1 to TRBJ1-3; perhaps TRBD1 as D (5 bases). V lost 6 bases and J 2 bases, leaving 8 bases between the germline ends. Looked up from germline, CDR1 is SQVTM and CDR2 is ANQGSEA. CDR3 length: 12 residues. The CDR3 loop reads CSVREPGNTIYF. CDR3 DNA: TGCAGCGTCAGGGAACCTGGAAACACCATATATTTT.

The V gene is TRBV27, the J gene TRBJ2-3, with 9 bases lining up with TRBD1. This CDR3 has 18 amino acids. In germline, CDR1 is MNHEY, CDR2 SMNVEV (reference sequence). J lost 4 bases, V lost 5 bases, and 16 bases had no gene match. The CDR3 coding sequence is TGTGCCAGCAGTCACCTAATCCCCAGGACAGGGGCGTCAGATACGCAGTATTTT. Translated, it gives CASSHLIPRTGASDTQYF.

The rearrangement links TRBV27 to TRBJ2-3, with D possibly matching TRBD2 (6 bases). Germline V gene lookup returns CDR1 MNHEY and CDR2 SMNVEV (reference sequence). Trimming removed 7 bases at V and 3 bases at J, with 14 bases between. CDR3 size: 14 residues. For the CDR3, the DNA is TGTGCCAGCAAACCGGGAGTCGGTACAGATACGCAGTATTTT. It specifies CASKPGVGTDTQYF.

The chain combines TRBV6-1 with TRBJ1-2; D uncertain. The CDR3 totals 16 residues. Germline assignment: CDR1 MNHNS and CDR2 SASEGT. Trimming took 2 bases from V and 0 from J, leaving 13 bases between them. The CDR3 DNA reads as TGTGCCAGCAGTGAACGCCGGGGAAGGTCTAACTATGGCTACACCTTC. Translation: CASSERRGRSNYGYTF.

V and J are TRBV19 and TRBJ2-3; 7 bases map to TRBD2. This CDR3 contains 14 residues. V gave up 6 bases and J gave up 3 bases; unmatched junction bases: 6. Germline V gene lookup returns CDR1 LNHDA and CDR2 SQIVND (reference sequence). CDR3 in DNA: TGTGCCAGTAGACCTCTAGCGGCGACAGATACGCAGTATTTT. This encodes CASRPLAATDTQYF.

This chain links TRBV5-1 with TRBJ1-1; D is ambiguous. The V gene lost 1 base and the J gene lost 0 bases, with 7 bases spanning the gap. Germline assignment: CDR1 SGHRS and CDR2 YFSETQ. The CDR3 has 14 residues. The CDR3 reads CASSLQDLNTEAFF. DNA for the CDR3: TGCGCCAGCAGCTTGCAGGATCTGAACACTGAAGCTTTCTTT.

This chain connects TRBV18 to TRBJ1-1, with 10 bases fitting TRBD1. With 3 bases clipped from V and 4 bases from J, the junction kept 5 bases outside the gene matches. The germline V gene has CDR1 KGHSH and CDR2 LQKENI. The CDR3 spans 15 residues. The CDR3 DNA reads TGTGCCAGCTCACCGCTGGACAGGGGGTCCACTGAAGCTTTCTTT. This sequence encodes CASSPLDRGSTEAFF.

The V gene is TRBV28, the J gene TRBJ1-3; D not resolved. Trimming took 5 bases from V and 7 from J, leaving 6 bases between them. The germline gives CDR1 MDHEN, CDR2 SYDVKM. The CDR3 runs to 11 residues. The DNA of the CDR3 is TGTGCCAGCAGTGATCAGAACACCATATATTTT. Translating gives CASSDQNTIYF.

V gene TRBV2 combines with J gene TRBJ2-1; 13 bases agree with TRBD2. Germline V CDR1 and CDR2: SNHLY, FYNNEI. The J segment lost 10 bases and the V segment lost 6 bases, leaving 9 bases of the junction unmatched. This CDR3 has 15 residues. The CDR3 spells CASSENGLAGDEQFF. The DNA for the CDR3 is TGTGCCAGCAGCGAAAACGGACTAGCGGGAGACGAGCAGTTCTTC.

The chain couples TRBV10-3 to TRBJ2-7, with 7 bases fitting TRBD1. Trimming took 8 bases from V and 5 from J; bases not matched to a gene: 6. The CDR3 sequence is 12 residues long. The germline V gene encodes CDR1 ENHRY and CDR2 SYGVKD. The CDR3 DNA is TGTGCCATCTCTAACAGGGGCGACGAGCAGTACTTC. Its translation: CAISNRGDEQYF.

The chain links TRBV4-2 to TRBJ1-5; D not certain. The CDR3 is 15 amino acids. The ends were cut back, 0 bases at V and 3 bases at J, with 9 bases in the middle. Germline-derived CDR1 and CDR2 are LGHNA and YNFKEQ. The CDR3 here is CASSQDVQTNQPQHF. The CDR3 DNA sequence: TGTGCCAGCAGCCAAGATGTACAGACCAATCAGCCCCAGCATTTT.

A single count supports this clone. The chain combines TRBV7-3 with TRBJ2-3; 10 nucleotides line up with TRBD2. This CDR3 comprises 15 residues. Looked up from germline, CDR1 is SGHTA and CDR2 is FQGTGA. V lost 5 bases, J lost 1 base, and 3 bases stayed unmatched. The CDR3 nucleotides are TGTGCCAGCAGCCCCCTAGCGGGGGGCACAGATACGCAGTATTTT. It is translated as CASSPLAGGTDTQYF.

The chain employs TRBV9 and TRBJ1-1; TRBD1 might be the D (6 bases). Germline V gene lookup returns CDR1 SGDLS and CDR2 YYNGEE. V was shortened by 1 base and J by 5 bases, with 21 bases between the two germline ends. This CDR3 region has 17 residues. CDR3 in amino acids: CASSVSFLLQGGTEAFF. CDR3 DNA: TGTGCCAGCAGCGTATCCTTCCTACTACAGGGTGGAACTGAAGCTTTCTTT.